A selection of T cell receptor beta chains follows, all from one sample in a study of blood T cell repertoires in COVID-19. The method was immunoSEQ multiplex PCR; TCRdb's version includes in-frame clones alone and lacks a portion of them. This table holds around 80,000 clones, about four fifths found once. Sequenced material: peripheral blood. The receptor source for this set is a human donor in a cohort sampled during active COVID-19. Each CDR3 is given with its conserved first and last residue. Fields, in order: clone size, J gene, D gene, V gene, CDR3 protein, CDR3 DNA. A D gene is named only where the DNA matches it firmly. A row's size may be missing; if present it is once, few, many or a size class.

. TRBJ2-1 TRBD2 TRBV5-1 CASSLAGLAGSEQFF TGCGCCAGCAGCTTGGCCGGACTAGCGGGAAGTGAGCAGTTCTTC
. TRBJ2-5 TRBD1 TRBV7-9 CASSLGQGLGTQYF TGTGCCAGCAGCTTAGGACAGGGGCTTGGGACCCAGTACTTC
once TRBJ2-3 TRBD1 TRBV6-5 CASSWGQGVDTQYF TGTGCCAGCAGTTGGGGACAGGGGGTAGATACGCAGTATTTT
. TRBJ2-3 . TRBV24-1 CATLTAGGPSDTQYF TGTGCCACCCTCACGGCCGGGGGTCCCAGCGATACGCAGTATTTT
. TRBJ2-7 TRBD2 TRBV14 CASSRSGTVYEQYF TGTGCCAGCAGTCGTAGCGGGACCGTCTACGAGCAGTACTTC
. TRBJ2-1 . TRBV19 CASSIGAQMTNEQFF TGTGCCAGTAGTATAGGGGCCCAAATGACCAATGAGCAGTTCTTC
. TRBJ2-1 . TRBV7-2 CASSQGGMSYNEQFF TGTGCCAGCAGTCAGGGGGGAATGTCCTACAATGAGCAGTTCTTC
. TRBJ2-1 TRBD2 TRBV6-5 CASSPAGLAGGQFF TGTGCCAGCAGTCCCGCCGGCCTAGCGGGGGGGCAGTTCTTC
. TRBJ1-2 TRBD1 TRBV6-5 CASSSGQGNYGYTF TGTGCCAGCAGTTCCGGACAGGGCAACTATGGCTACACCTTC
. TRBJ2-2 TRBD2 TRBV11-1 CASSLAAGGWTGELFF TGTGCCAGCAGCTTAGCAGCGGGAGGCTGGACCGGGGAGCTGTTTTTT
. TRBJ2-7 . TRBV28 CASIKDSPYEQYF TGTGCCAGCATAAAGGACAGCCCCTACGAGCAGTACTTC
. TRBJ1-5 TRBD1 TRBV6-5 CASSYSGTGNNQPQHF TGTGCCAGCAGTTACTCCGGGACAGGGAACAATCAGCCCCAGCATTTT
. TRBJ2-5 TRBD1 TRBV2 CASGGQLQETQYF TGTGCCAGCGGGGGACAGCTCCAAGAGACCCAGTACTTC
. TRBJ1-1 . TRBV3-1/TRBV3-2 CASTSSAGTTEAFF TGTGCCAGCACCTCTAGCGCGGGGACCACTGAAGCTTTCTTT
. TRBJ2-1 TRBD2 TRBV4-2 CASSQEPHTSGGNEQFF TGTGCCAGCAGCCAAGAGCCCCATACTAGCGGGGGGAACGAGCAGTTCTTC
. TRBJ2-3 . TRBV10-1 CASSESTGSGNTQYF TGCGCCAGCAGTGAGTCTACAGGATCTGGTAATACGCAGTATTTT
. TRBJ1-2 . TRBV6-4 CASSDFQGGYTF TGTGCCAGCAGTGACTTCCAGGGTGGCTACACCTTC
once TRBJ1-2 . TRBV19 CASSMRTGSPSTF TGTGCCAGTAGTATGCGGACTGGTTCCCCTTCGACCTTC
many TRBJ1-4 . TRBV15 CATSRDPQGKLFF TGTGCCACCAGCAGAGACCCCCAGGGAAAACTGTTTTTT
. TRBJ1-1 TRBD1 TRBV5-1 CASSVTGGTEAFF TGCGCCAGCAGCGTAACAGGGGGCACTGAAGCTTTCTTT
. TRBJ2-7 TRBD2 TRBV11-2 CASSLLASGSPYEQYF TGTGCCAGCAGCTTACTCGCTAGCGGGAGTCCCTACGAGCAGTACTTC
few TRBJ2-7 TRBD1 TRBV7-2 CASSPGQVSYEQYF TGTGCCAGCAGCCCGGGACAGGTCTCCTACGAGCAGTACTTC
few TRBJ2-1 TRBD2 TRBV28 CASSLLAGGSYNEQFF TGTGCCAGCAGTTTACTAGCGGGGGGATCCTACAATGAGCAGTTCTTC
. TRBJ1-1 . TRBV5-1 CASSIPEGRTEAFF TGCGCCAGCAGTATTCCGGAGGGGAGGACTGAAGCTTTCTTT